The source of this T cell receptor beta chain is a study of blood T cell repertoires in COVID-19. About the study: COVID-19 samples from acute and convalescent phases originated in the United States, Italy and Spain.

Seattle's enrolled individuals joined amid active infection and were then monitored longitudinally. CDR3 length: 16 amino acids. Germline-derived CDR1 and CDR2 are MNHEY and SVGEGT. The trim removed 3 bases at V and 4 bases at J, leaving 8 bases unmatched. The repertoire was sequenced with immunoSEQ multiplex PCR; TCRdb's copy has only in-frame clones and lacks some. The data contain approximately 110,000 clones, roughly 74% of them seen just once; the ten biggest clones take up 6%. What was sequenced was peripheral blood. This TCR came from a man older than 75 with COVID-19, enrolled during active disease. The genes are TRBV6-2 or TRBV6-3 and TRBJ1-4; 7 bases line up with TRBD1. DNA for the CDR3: TGTGCCAGCAGTTATGGGACAGCGGGCGATAATGAAAAACTGTTTTTT. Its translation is CASSYGTAGDNEKLFF.